The 8 T cell receptor beta chains below come from one sample, sequenced in a study of cytomegalovirus exposure and HLA in healthy donors. The PCR used 60 Vbeta and 13 Jbeta primers. Profiling relied on immunoSEQ multiplex PCR, and the TCRdb table lists in-frame clones only, not all of them. The sample consists of about 160,000 clones, roughly two thirds of them appearing once. Sequencing was done on a sample of PBMCs. Receptor source: a woman aged 18-29 years in good health and CMV-seropositive.

This chain links TRBV2 with TRBJ2-5, with 14 bases identical to TRBD2. Germline V lookup: CDR1 SNHLY, CDR2 FYNNEI. This CDR3 is 17 amino acids long. V lost 6 bases to trimming and J lost 5 bases; unmatched junction nucleotides: 11. CDR3 amino acids: CASSDYSGLAGAETQYF. In DNA form, the CDR3 reads TGTGCCAGCAGCGACTACTCGGGACTAGCGGGAGCGGAGACCCAGTACTTC.

This clone occurred a few times. The chain is built from TRBV5-4 and TRBJ1-1; no definite D call. The CDR3 totals 12 residues. CDR1 is SGHNT and CDR2 is YYREEE in the germline V gene (reference sequence). V lost 1 base and J lost 5, with 6 bases in between. This CDR3 reads CASSLSQTEAFF. Here the CDR3 DNA reads TGTGCCAGCAGCTTGAGTCAGACTGAAGCTTTCTTT.

The chain links TRBV4-3 to TRBJ2-1, with 9 bases that match TRBD2. The CDR3 spans 16 residues. CDR1 and CDR2 from the germline V gene are LGHNA and YSLEER. Trimming at V came to 0 bases and at J to 6 bases, leaving 6 bases not matched to a gene. In DNA, the CDR3 is TGCGCCAGCAGCCAAGATCGCGGGGGGGCCTTCAATGAGCAGTTCTTC. Translated: CASSQDRGGAFNEQFF.

This clone has just a few counts. The J gene is TRBJ1-6, the V gene TRBV6-1, with 9 bases matching TRBD1. The CDR3 has 14 amino acids. CDR1 and CDR2 (germline): MNHNS, SASEGT. The trim removed 8 bases at V and 10 bases at J, leaving 9 bases unmatched. As DNA, the CDR3 is TGTGCCAGCGGGTCTGGGACAGGGTTGTCACCCCTCCACTTT. Translated: CASGSGTGLSPLHF.

This sequence joins TRBV13 and TRBJ2-5; 8 bases line up with TRBD1. The DNA matches TRBJ2-7 better at its end, which makes the J call doubtful. This CDR3 contains 15 residues. Germline CDR1 reads PRHDT; CDR2 reads FYEKMQ (reference sequence). CDR3 nucleotide sequence: TGTGCCAGCAGCGGTGGCGGGACAGGTCGGGACGAGCAGTACTTC. This encodes CASSGGGTGRDEQYF.

V gene TRBV6-5 combines with J gene TRBJ1-2; D may be TRBD1 (5 bases). V was trimmed by 8 bases and J by 6 bases, leaving 13 bases between them. Germline V gene lookup returns CDR1 MNHEY and CDR2 SVGAGI. The CDR3 loop spans 12 amino acids. CDR3 residues: CASLQTEDGYTF. CDR3 DNA sequence: TGTGCCAGCTTACAGACAGAAGATGGCTACACCTTC.

The V gene is TRBV5-6, the J gene TRBJ1-1; TRBD1 is a possible D gene (6 bases). V was shortened by 2 bases and J by 4 bases, with 24 bases between the two germline ends. The germline V gene encodes CDR1 SGHDT and CDR2 YYEEEE. The CDR3 is made up of 18 amino acids. The CDR3 reads CASSFRTALWGNSTEAFF. The CDR3 DNA reads as TGTGCCAGCAGCTTCCGGACAGCCCTGTGGGGCAATAGCACTGAAGCTTTCTTT.

The gene calls are TRBV5-6 and TRBJ2-5; D is perhaps TRBD1 (6 bases). With the DNA end fitting TRBJ2-7 better, the J assignment may be wrong. Germline assignment: CDR1 SGHDT and CDR2 YYEEEE. The CDR3 covers 14 residues. The CDR3 region is CASSSTGISYEQYF. CDR3 sequence (DNA): TGTGCCAGCAGCTCAACAGGGATCTCCTACGAGCAGTACTTC.